Below, 15 T cell receptor beta chains from the same sample are listed, as sequenced in a study of blood T cell repertoires in COVID-19. Libraries were prepared by immunoSEQ multiplex PCR; TCRdb keeps only in-frame clonotypes and omits some of them. The data show tens of thousands of clones, 82% seen once. What was sequenced was peripheral blood. All receptors come from a woman between 55 and 75 years old with acute or convalescent COVID-19.

This clone was found once. The CDR3 DNA follows: TGTGCCAGTAGTATAATGGGACAGGGGTACAATGAGCAGTTCTTC. This encodes CASSIMGQGYNEQFF. This sequence joins TRBV19 and TRBJ2-1, with 10 bases fitting TRBD1. V shed 2 bases and J 4 bases; nucleotides not matched to a gene: 2. Germline CDR1 reads LNHDA; CDR2 reads SQIVND (reference sequence). The length of the CDR3 is 15 residues.

The chain couples TRBV19 to TRBJ1-2, with D uncertain. This CDR3 comprises 14 residues. V lost 5 bases and J 5 bases, leaving 15 bases between the germline ends. The germline CDR1 and CDR2 sequences are LNHDA and SQIVND (reference sequence). The CDR3 protein is CASSPRSTAYGYTF. The CDR3 coding sequence is TGTGCCAGTAGTCCCCGGTCCACCGCTTATGGCTACACCTTC.

V and J are TRBV6-5 and TRBJ1-5; D uncertain. CDR1 and CDR2 from the germline V gene are MNHEY and SVGAGI. With 6 bases removed from V and 0 bases from J, the gap between germline ends came to 6 bases. There are 13 residues in the CDR3. CDR3 sequence: CASRPTSNQPQHF. DNA for the CDR3: TGTGCCAGCAGACCTACTAGCAATCAGCCCCAGCATTTT.

Written as DNA, the CDR3 is TGTGCCAGCAGCCGGACAGGGACCATGAACACTGAAGCTTTCTTT. Translation gives CASSRTGTMNTEAFF. The chain recombines TRBV3-1 (or the pseudogene TRBV3-2) with TRBJ1-1; TRBD1 matches at 8 bases. CDR1 is LGHDT, CDR2 YNNKEL, per germline (reference sequence). The CDR3 is 15 residues long. V was pared by 4 bases and J by 0 bases, with 4 bases of the junction left unmatched.

The chain employs TRBV28 and TRBJ1-3; TRBD1 is a possible D gene (5 bases). Between the trimmed V and J ends, which lost 2 bases and 3 bases, there was a span of 8 bases. In germline, CDR1 is MDHEN, CDR2 SYDVKM. This CDR3 region has 14 residues. The CDR3 spells CASSLGGGGNTIYF. The CDR3 coding sequence is TGTGCCAGCAGTTTAGGGGGGGGTGGAAACACCATATATTTT.

This clone was observed once. This chain uses TRBV4-1 with TRBJ2-7, with 7 nucleotides matching TRBD2. The ends lost 0 bases at V and 0 bases at J; junction bases unmatched: 8. The CDR3 has 17 residues. Germline lookup yields CDR1 MGHRA and CDR2 YSYEKL. The CDR3 nucleotides read TGCGCCAGCAGCCAAGACCTAGCGGTCCCCAGCTCCTACGAGCAGTACTTC. It codes for CASSQDLAVPSSYEQYF.

The gene calls are TRBV9 and TRBJ1-6; possible D gene TRBD1, 5 bases. Trimming cost V 0 bases and J 7 bases, with 14 bases left between them. CDR3 length equals 16 residues. Germline loops: CDR1 SGDLS, CDR2 YYNGEE. CDR3 sequence (DNA): TGTGCCAGCAGCGTAGAGAGCAGGGCCGTGAATTCACCCCTCCACTTT. Translation gives CASSVESRAVNSPLHF.

For the CDR3, the DNA is TGCGCCAGCAGCCAGGACCGGGACAGGGGTGAAAAACTGTTTTTT. Translation: CASSQDRDRGEKLFF. V usage is TRBV4-1 and J usage is TRBJ1-4, with 10 bases lining up with TRBD1. This CDR3 is built from 15 residues. The germline gives CDR1 MGHRA, CDR2 YSYEKL. Germline trimming cut 3 bases from V and 7 bases from J; bases unmatched to any gene: 5.

The chain recombines TRBV30 with TRBJ1-2; 8 bases are shared with TRBD1. CDR1 GTSNPN and CDR2 SVGIG come from the germline V gene (reference sequence). Trimming took 5 bases from V and 0 from J; bases not matched to a gene: 8. The CDR3 contains 15 residues. The DNA for the CDR3 is TGTGCCTGGTTTGGACAGGGACGAACTAACTATGGCTACACCTTC. Amino acids: CAWFGQGRTNYGYTF.

This clone was counted once. The rearrangement links TRBV9 to TRBJ1-6; D is possibly TRBD1 (6 bases). CDR1 SGDLS and CDR2 YYNGEE come from the germline V gene. The CDR3 has 17 amino acids. V lost 5 bases, J lost 2 bases, and 17 bases lay in between. CDR3 sequence (DNA): TGTGCCAGCAGTTCTGGGGGGGGCGCAGCCTATAATTCACCCCTCCACTTT. Its protein is CASSSGGGAAYNSPLHF.

The rearrangement joins TRBV11-1 to TRBJ2-3; 9 nucleotides match TRBD1. Looked up from germline, CDR1 is SGHAT and CDR2 is FQDESV (reference sequence). Losses at the gene ends were 5 bases for V and 1 base for J; bases not matched to a gene: 7. The CDR3 spans 16 residues. The CDR3 protein is CASSKGWTGGTDTQYF. The CDR3 DNA follows: TGTGCCAGCAGCAAAGGCTGGACAGGGGGCACAGATACGCAGTATTTT.

The V gene is TRBV3-1 (or the pseudogene TRBV3-2), the J gene TRBJ1-1; 7 nucleotides align to TRBD1. CDR3 length: 15 residues. V lost 5 bases and J lost 4; bases outside the gene matches: 10. Germline CDR1 reads LGHDT; CDR2 reads YNNKEL (reference sequence). The CDR3 region has the DNA TGTGCCAGCAGCTCCGGAGGGGGCGTGAGCACTGAAGCTTTCTTT. Translating it yields CASSSGGGVSTEAFF.

As DNA, the CDR3 is TGTGCCACCAGTGATTCCAGGGGGGAGTTGGACGAGCAGTACTTC. This translates into CATSDSRGELDEQYF. This rearrangement joins TRBV24-1 to TRBJ2-7; a possible D gene is TRBD1 (7 bases). Trimming shortened V by 2 bases and J by 5 bases, and 15 bases separated the two germline ends. The CDR3 is 15 residues long. The germline V gene encodes CDR1 KGHDR and CDR2 SFDVKD.

This clone was picked up one time. V and J are TRBV6-1 and TRBJ1-2; 9 bases align to TRBD1. J lost 8 bases, V lost 1 base, and 8 bases had no gene match. Germline V gene lookup returns CDR1 MNHNS and CDR2 SASEGT. This CDR3 is 15 amino acids long. The CDR3 DNA follows: TGTGCCAGCAGTGAAGTTCCGGGGACAGGGATCGGCTACACCTTC. This codes for CASSEVPGTGIGYTF.

This chain uses TRBV19 with TRBJ1-1; perhaps TRBD1 as D (5 bases). Trimming pared 5 bases from V and 10 bases from J, leaving 11 bases between. This CDR3 region has 11 residues. Germline CDR1 is LNHDA and CDR2 is SQIVND (reference sequence). The CDR3 here is CASSAGQGAFF. CDR3 DNA sequence: TGTGCCAGTAGTGCGGGGCAGGGAGCTTTCTTT.